This is a list of T cell receptor beta chains from one sample in a study of breast tumors, draining lymph nodes, adjacent tissues. TCRdb re-derived calls from the multiplex PCR reads in MiXCR, one entry per CDR3 protein. The profile shows approximately 210,000 distinct CDR3 sequences, about 32% of them singletons. Sequenced sample: axillary lymph node tissue. The receptors shown here come from a female donor with breast cancer. Some clones in this sample may be carry-over from other donors' samples. The conserved cysteine and the conserved F or W are not part of the CDR3 here. Only some rows state a clone size, as once, few, many or a class for expanded clones.

clone_size | v_call | cdr3_aa
- | TRBV7-2 | ASGKWGENTEAF
many | TRBV6-1 | ASRATSVTMREKLF
many | TRBV7-9 | ASSFGTGGLYEQY
- | TRBV2 | ASGGQGLYEH
- | TRBV5-1 | ASSPGTSGGQGETQY
- | TRBV7-9 | ASSQGLAGAQGTQY
many | TRBV5-4 | ASSLDGGGMVKETQY
many | TRBV10-3 | AIRLAHGYT
- | TRBV20-1 | SAGGTSGNTDTQY
many | TRBV6-2/TRBV6-3 | ASSPLGIGYT
many | TRBV5-8 | ASRRGQGATYEQY
- | TRBV10-3 | AISAYAQRAGYEQY
many | TRBV6-2/TRBV6-3 | ASSFSLGSGEQY
- | TRBV24-1 | ATSDSRDRGGTEAF
few | TRBV6-2/TRBV6-3 | ASFARGGYNEQF
- | TRBV6-5 | ASSEGGRGSNEKLF
- | TRBV25-1 | ASSARGTGGLPYEQF
many | TRBV7-9 | ASSLRSKNTEAF
many | TRBV7-9 | ASSYGGNTIY
- | TRBV5-1 | ASNSGTSGYNEQF
many | TRBV7-9 | ASTQLAGTTDTQY
many | TRBV20-1 | SARVHGNSPLH
few | TRBV12-3/TRBV12-4 | ASSAGELF
many | TRBV6-1 | ASSVQSLGAYGYT
- | TRBV7-2 | ASRPGTPHGGETQY
many | TRBV7-9 | ASSIGAAGVVAGQDYEQY
many | TRBV4-1 | ASSRIAGRGNEQF
many | TRBV10-3 | AISRDGILDQPQH
- | TRBV6-5 | ASSSSRGETQY
- | TRBV15 | ATSRDSGTGETQY
many | TRBV4-2 | ASSQVSQGGGNTIY
- | TRBV7-8 | ASSFGTALSTDTQY
many | TRBV20-1 | SARDKVNQPQH
many | TRBV9 | ASSSGGGGEKLF
many | TRBV4-1 | ASSQDTGPGGETDTQY
many | TRBV5-6 | ASSTYRVSNQPQH
many | TRBV15 | ATSFGTDAGNTIY
- | TRBV5-1 | AGSLAAGKDTQY
few | TRBV20-1 | SARDPLNPSEQY
many | TRBV29-1 | SVKDRVGNEQF
many | TRBV30 | AWRPGGALDEQF
- | TRBV24-1 | ATSDLGGNIQY
many | TRBV7-2 | ASSSTRGGTQY
many | TRBV19 | ASSIPWSSYNSPLH
many | TRBV5-1 | ASSLRVAGSADSYEQY
- | TRBV19 | ASSPLQGPANTEAF
medium-sized | TRBV2 | AIAGVSYNEQF
- | TRBV7-9 | ASSLVRILAGETQY
few | TRBV27 | ASSSPDRKGNEQF